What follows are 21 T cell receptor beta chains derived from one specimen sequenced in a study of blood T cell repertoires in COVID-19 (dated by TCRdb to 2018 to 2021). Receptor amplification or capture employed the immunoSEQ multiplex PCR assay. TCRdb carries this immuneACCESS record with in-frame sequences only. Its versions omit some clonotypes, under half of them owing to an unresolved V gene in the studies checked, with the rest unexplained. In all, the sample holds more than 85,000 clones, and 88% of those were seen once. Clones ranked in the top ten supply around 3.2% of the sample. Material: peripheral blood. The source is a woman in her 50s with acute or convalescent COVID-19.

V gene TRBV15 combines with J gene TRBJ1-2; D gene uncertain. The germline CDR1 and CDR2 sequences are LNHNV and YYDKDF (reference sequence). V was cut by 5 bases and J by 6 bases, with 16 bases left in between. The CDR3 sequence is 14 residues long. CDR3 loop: CATSPLGGEDGYTF. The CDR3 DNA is TGTGCCACCAGCCCCCTCGGTGGGGAGGATGGCTACACCTTC.

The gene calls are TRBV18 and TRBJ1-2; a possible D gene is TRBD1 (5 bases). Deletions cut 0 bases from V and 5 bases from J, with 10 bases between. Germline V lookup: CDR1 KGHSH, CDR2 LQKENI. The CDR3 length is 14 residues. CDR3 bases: TGTGCCAGCTCACCACCGACAGACTTATATGGCTACACCTTC. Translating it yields CASSPPTDLYGYTF. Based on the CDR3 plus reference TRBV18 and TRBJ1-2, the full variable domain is NAGVMQNPRHLVRRRGQEARLRCSPMKGHSHVYWYRQLPEEGLKFMVYLQKENIIDESGMPKERFSAEFPKEGPSILRIQQVVRGDSAAYFCASSPPTDLYGYTFGSGTRLTVV.

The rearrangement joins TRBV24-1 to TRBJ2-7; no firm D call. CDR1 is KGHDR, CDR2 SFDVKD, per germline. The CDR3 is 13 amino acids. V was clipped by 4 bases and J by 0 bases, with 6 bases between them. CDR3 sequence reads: CATSDPSSYEQYF. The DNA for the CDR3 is TGTGCCACCAGTGACCCATCCTCCTACGAGCAGTACTTC.

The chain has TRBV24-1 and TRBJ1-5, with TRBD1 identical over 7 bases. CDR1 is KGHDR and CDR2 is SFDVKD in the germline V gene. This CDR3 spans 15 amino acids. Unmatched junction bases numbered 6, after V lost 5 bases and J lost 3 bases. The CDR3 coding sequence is TGTGCCACCAGTGGCCCGGGACAGAACAATCAGCCCCAGCATTTT. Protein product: CATSGPGQNNQPQHF.

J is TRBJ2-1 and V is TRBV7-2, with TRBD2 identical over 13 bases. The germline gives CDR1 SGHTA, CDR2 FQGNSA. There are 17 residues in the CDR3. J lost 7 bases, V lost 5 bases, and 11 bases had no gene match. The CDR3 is CASSERLAGGQRNEQFF. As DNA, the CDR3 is TGTGCCAGCAGCGAACGACTAGCGGGAGGTCAGAGGAATGAGCAGTTCTTC.

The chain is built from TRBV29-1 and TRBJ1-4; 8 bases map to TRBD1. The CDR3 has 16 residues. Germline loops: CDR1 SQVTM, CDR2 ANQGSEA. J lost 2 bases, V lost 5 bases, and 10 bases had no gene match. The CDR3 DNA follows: TGCAGCGTTAATATGGGTACAGGGGGGACTAATGAAAAACTGTTTTTT. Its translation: CSVNMGTGGTNEKLFF. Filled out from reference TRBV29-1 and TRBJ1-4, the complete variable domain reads SAVISQKPSRDICQRGTSLTIQCQVDSQVTMMFWYRQQPGQSLTLIATANQGSEATYESGFVIDKFPISRPNLTFSTLTVSNMSPEDSSIYLCSVNMGTGGTNEKLFFGSGTQLSVL.

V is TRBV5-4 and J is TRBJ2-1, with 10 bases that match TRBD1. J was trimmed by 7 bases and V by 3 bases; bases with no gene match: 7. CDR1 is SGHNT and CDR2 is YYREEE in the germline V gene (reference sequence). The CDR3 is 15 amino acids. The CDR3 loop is CASSSPGQGYNEQFF. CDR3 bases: TGTGCCAGCAGCTCTCCGGGACAGGGGTATAATGAGCAGTTCTTC.

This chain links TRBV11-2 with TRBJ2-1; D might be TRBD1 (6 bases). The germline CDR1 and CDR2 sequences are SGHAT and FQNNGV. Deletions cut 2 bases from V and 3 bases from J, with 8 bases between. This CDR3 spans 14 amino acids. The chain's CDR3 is CASSLQTGYNEQFF. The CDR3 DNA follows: TGTGCCAGCAGCTTACAGACAGGCTACAATGAGCAGTTCTTC.

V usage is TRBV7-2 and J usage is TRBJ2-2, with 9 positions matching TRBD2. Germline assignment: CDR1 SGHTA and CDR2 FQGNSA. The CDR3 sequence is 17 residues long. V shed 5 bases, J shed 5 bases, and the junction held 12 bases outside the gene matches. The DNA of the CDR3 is TGTGCCAGCAGCCCACTAATAGCGGGAGCGCAAACCGGGGAGCTGTTTTTT. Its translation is CASSPLIAGAQTGELFF.

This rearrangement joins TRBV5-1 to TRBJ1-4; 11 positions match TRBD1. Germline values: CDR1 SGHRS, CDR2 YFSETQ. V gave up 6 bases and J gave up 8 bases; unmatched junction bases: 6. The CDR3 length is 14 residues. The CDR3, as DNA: TGCGCCAGCACCCGGACAGGGGGCGAAGAAAAACTGTTTTTT. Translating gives CASTRTGGEEKLFF.

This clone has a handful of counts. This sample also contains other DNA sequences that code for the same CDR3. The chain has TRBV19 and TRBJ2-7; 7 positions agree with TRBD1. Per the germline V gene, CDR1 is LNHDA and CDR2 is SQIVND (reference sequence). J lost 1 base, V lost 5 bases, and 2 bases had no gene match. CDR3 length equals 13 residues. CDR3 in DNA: TGTGCCAGTAGTGGGACAGTATCCTACGAGCAGTACTTC. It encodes CASSGTVSYEQYF.

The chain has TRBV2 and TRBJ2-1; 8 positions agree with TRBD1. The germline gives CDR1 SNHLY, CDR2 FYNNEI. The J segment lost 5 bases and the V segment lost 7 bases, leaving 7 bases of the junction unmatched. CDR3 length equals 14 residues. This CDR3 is CASTRDRSNNEQFF. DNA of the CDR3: TGTGCCAGCACCCGGGACAGGAGTAACAATGAGCAGTTCTTC.

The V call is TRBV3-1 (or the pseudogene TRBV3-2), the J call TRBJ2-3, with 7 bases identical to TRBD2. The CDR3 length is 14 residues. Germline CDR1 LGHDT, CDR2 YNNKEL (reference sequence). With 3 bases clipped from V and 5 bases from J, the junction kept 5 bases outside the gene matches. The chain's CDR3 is CASSHAGEIDTQYF. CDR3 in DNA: TGTGCCAGCAGCCACGCGGGAGAGATAGATACGCAGTATTTT.

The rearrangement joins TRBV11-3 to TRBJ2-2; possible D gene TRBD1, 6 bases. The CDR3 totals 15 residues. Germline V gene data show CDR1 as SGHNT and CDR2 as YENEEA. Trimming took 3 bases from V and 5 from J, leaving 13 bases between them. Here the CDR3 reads CASSFAPGVTGELFF. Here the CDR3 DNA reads TGTGCCAGCAGCTTTGCCCCAGGGGTGACCGGGGAGCTGTTTTTT.

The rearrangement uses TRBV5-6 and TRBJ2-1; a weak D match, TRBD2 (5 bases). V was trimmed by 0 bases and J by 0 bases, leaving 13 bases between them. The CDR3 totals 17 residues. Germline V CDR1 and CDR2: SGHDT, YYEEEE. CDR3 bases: TGTGCCAGCAGCTTGGTGCTAGCAGTTAGCTCCTACAATGAGCAGTTCTTC. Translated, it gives CASSLVLAVSSYNEQFF.

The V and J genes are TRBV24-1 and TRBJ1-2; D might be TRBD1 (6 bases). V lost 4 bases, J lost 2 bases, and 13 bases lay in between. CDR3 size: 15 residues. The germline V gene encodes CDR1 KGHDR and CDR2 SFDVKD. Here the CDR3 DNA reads TGTGCCACCAGTGACACCACCGGACAGAACTATGGCTACACCTTC. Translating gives CATSDTTGQNYGYTF.

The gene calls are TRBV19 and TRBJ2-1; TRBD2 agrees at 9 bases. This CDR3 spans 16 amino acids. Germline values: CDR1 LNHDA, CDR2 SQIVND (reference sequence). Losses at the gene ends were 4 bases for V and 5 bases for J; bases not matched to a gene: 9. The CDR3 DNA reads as TGTGCCAGTAGTACCTTAGCGGGAGTAGTCCACAATGAGCAGTTCTTC. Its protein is CASSTLAGVVHNEQFF. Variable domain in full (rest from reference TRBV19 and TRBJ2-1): DGGITQSPKYLFRKEGQNVTLSCEQNLNHDAMYWYRQDPGQGLRLIYYSQIVNDFQKGDIAEGYSVSREKKESFPLTVTSAQKNPTAFYLCASSTLAGVVHNEQFFGPGTRLTVL.

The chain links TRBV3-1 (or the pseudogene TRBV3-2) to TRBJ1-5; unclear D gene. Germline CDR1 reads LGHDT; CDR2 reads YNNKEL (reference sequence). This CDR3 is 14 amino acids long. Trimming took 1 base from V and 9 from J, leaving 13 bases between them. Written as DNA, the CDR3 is TGTGCCAGCAGCCAAGGACCGGGAAATGTGCCCCAGCATTTT. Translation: CASSQGPGNVPQHF.

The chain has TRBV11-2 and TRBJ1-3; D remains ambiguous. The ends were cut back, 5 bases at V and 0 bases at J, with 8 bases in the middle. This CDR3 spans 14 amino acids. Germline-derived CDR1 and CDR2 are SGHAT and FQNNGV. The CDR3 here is CASSPSVSGNTIYF. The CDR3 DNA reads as TGTGCCAGCAGCCCCAGTGTCTCTGGAAACACCATATATTTT.

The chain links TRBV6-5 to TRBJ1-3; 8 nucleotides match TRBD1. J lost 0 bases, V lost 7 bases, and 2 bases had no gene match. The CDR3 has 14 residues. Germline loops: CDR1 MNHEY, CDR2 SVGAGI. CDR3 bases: TGTGCCAGCAAAACAGGGGGCTCTGGAAACACCATATATTTT. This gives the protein CASKTGGSGNTIYF.

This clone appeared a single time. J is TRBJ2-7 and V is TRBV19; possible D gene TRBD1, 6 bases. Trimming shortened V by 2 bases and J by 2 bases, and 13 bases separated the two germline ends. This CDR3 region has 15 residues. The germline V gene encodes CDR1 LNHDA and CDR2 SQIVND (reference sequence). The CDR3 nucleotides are TGTGCCAGTAGTATAAGGTGGGGACAAACCTACGAGCAGTACTTC. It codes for CASSIRWGQTYEQYF.